This T cell receptor (beta chain) was sequenced for a study of cytomegalovirus exposure and HLA in healthy donors. Study-level information: A subsequent analysis stated that the 120 or so validation repertoires were run on the same platform as the approximately 660 first-cohort repertoires. Study-wide findings and caveats: The authors listed approximately 160 TCR beta chains as cytomegalovirus-associated.

This CDR3 has 12 residues. V lost 7 bases to trimming and J lost 9 bases, with 13 bases between them. CDR1 and CDR2 from the germline V gene are SGHVS and FNYEAQ. Using immunoSEQ multiplex PCR, the repertoire was profiled, and TCRdb retains in-frame clones only, with some absent. In the table there are approximately 300,000 clones, around 87% of which are singletons. Points on this clone: Its target is not known.

The source of this sequence is a woman aged 25-40 years in good health and CMV-seropositive. The genes are TRBV7-6 and TRBJ2-1; perhaps D is TRBD1 or TRBD2 (5 bases each). Material for sequencing was PBMCs. The CDR3 here is CASTPAGGEQFF. In DNA, the CDR3 is TGTGCCAGCACCCCCGCTGGGGGTGAGCAGTTCTTC.